The 10 T cell receptor beta chains below all came from one sample that was sequenced in a study of a mutant IDH1 vaccine in newly diagnosed glioma. Time point meaning: baseline, week 1 (first vaccination visit). The sample's treatment: pre-vaccination baseline after standard-of-care therapy. Here immunoSEQ multiplex PCR was the method, and the copy in TCRdb shows in-frame clones only, minus some. This sample has around 30,000 clones, with over 60% found just once. Sequenced here: peripheral blood mononuclear cells (PBMCs), sampled from a glioma patient treated with radiotherapy, temozolomide or both. The receptors shown here come from a man aged 45-65 years with glioma. Some clones in this sample may be carry-over from other donors' samples.

This chain connects TRBV20-1 to TRBJ2-5, with D perhaps matching TRBD2 (6 bases). This CDR3 region has 11 residues. CDR1 is DFQATT, CDR2 SNEGSKA, per germline (reference sequence). V lost 5 bases and J 5 bases, leaving 9 bases between the germline ends. In DNA form, the CDR3 reads TGCAGTGCTTCCGGGACTGAGACCCAGTACTTC. As protein: CSASGTETQYF.

The chain joins TRBV4-1 to TRBJ2-7; 12 positions agree with TRBD2. Germline CDR1 is MGHRA and CDR2 is YSYEKL. The CDR3 sequence is 17 residues long. After removal of 0 bases from V and 3 bases from J, the junction contained 6 bases not matched to a gene. CDR3 loop: CASSQDFATSGSYEQYF. DNA for the CDR3: TGCGCCAGCAGCCAAGATTTCGCGACTAGCGGGAGCTACGAGCAGTACTTC.

The V gene is TRBV9, the J gene TRBJ1-5; D gene uncertain. From germline, CDR1 is SGDLS and CDR2 YYNGEE. This CDR3 spans 17 amino acids. V was pared by 0 bases and J by 7 bases, with 20 bases between. In DNA form, the CDR3 reads TGTGCCAGCAGCGTAGGACGACTTAAAGGTGCCGACCAGCCCCAGCATTTT. Amino acids: CASSVGRLKGADQPQHF.

CDR3 amino acids: CASSGNRVGQPQHF. The CDR3 DNA is TGCGCCAGCAGTGGGAATCGGGTAGGCCAGCCCCAGCATTTT. The rearrangement uses TRBV10-2 and TRBJ1-5; D remains ambiguous. Trimming took off 4 bases at V and 7 bases at J, with 14 bases between the two ends. Germline CDR1 is WSHSY and CDR2 is SAAADI. CDR3 size: 14 residues.

This chain links TRBV4-3 with TRBJ2-2; D is perhaps TRBD1 or TRBD2 (5 bases each). The germline V and J ends were trimmed by 0 bases and 0 bases, with 20 bases remaining between them. Germline V CDR1 and CDR2: LGHNA, YSLEER. CDR3 length: 20 residues. CDR3 loop: CASSQDAPGPWNSNTGELFF. CDR3 coding DNA: TGCGCCAGCAGCCAAGATGCACCGGGACCCTGGAACTCGAACACCGGGGAGCTGTTTTTT.

This chain links TRBV19 with TRBJ1-5; D remains ambiguous. The CDR3 runs to 14 residues. Trimming shortened V by 4 bases and J by 3 bases, and 10 bases separated the two germline ends. Germline V gene lookup returns CDR1 LNHDA and CDR2 SQIVND (reference sequence). The CDR3 reads CASSTRGYNQPQHF. CDR3 in DNA: TGTGCCAGTAGTACCCGGGGTTACAATCAGCCCCAGCATTTT.

J is TRBJ1-5 and V is TRBV19; a possible D gene is TRBD1 (5 bases). With 0 bases removed from V and 5 bases from J, the gap between germline ends came to 8 bases. Germline loops: CDR1 LNHDA, CDR2 SQIVND (reference sequence). The CDR3 has 14 amino acids. CDR3 nucleotides: TGTGCCAGTAGTATAGACAGGGTCGATCAGCCCCAGCATTTT. Protein sequence: CASSIDRVDQPQHF.

V and J are TRBV4-2 and TRBJ2-2; 8 bases match TRBD2. The CDR3 sequence is 15 residues long. V trimming: 2 bases; J trimming: 7 bases; junction bases outside the gene matches: 6. CDR1 LGHNA and CDR2 YNFKEQ come from the germline V gene. DNA of the CDR3: TGTGCCAGCAGCCAAACGGAGCGGGAGCTCGGGGAGCTGTTTTTT. Translation: CASSQTERELGELFF.

V and J are TRBV6-1 and TRBJ2-7; D ambiguous. The CDR3 is made up of 15 amino acids. Per germline, CDR1 MNHNS and CDR2 SASEGT. Deletions cut 5 bases from V and 2 bases from J, with 16 bases between. CDR3: CASSSLWVPPYEQYF. In DNA, the CDR3 is TGTGCCAGCAGTTCCTTGTGGGTTCCGCCCTACGAGCAGTACTTC.

The rearrangement uses TRBV10-3 and TRBJ2-2, with D maybe TRBD2 (5 bases). V was shortened by 11 bases and J by 4 bases, with 17 bases between the two germline ends. CDR1 and CDR2 (germline): ENHRY, SYGVKD. This CDR3 is 14 amino acids long. This CDR3 is CAVEGMVATGELFF. CDR3 coding DNA: TGTGCCGTCGAGGGTATGGTGGCCACCGGGGAGCTGTTTTTT.